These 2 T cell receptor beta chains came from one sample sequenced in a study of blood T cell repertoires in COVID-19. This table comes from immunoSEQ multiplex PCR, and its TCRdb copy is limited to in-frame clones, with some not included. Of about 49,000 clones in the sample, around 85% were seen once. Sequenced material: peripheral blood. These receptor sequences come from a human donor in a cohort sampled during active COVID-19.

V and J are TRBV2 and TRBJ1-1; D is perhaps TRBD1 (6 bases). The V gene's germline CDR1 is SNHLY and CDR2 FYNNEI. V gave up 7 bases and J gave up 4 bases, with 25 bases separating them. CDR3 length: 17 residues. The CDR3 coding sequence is TGTGCCAGCAAGCTACAGGGCAACTTATTCTTTTCCACTGAAGCTTTCTTT. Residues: CASKLQGNLFFSTEAFF.

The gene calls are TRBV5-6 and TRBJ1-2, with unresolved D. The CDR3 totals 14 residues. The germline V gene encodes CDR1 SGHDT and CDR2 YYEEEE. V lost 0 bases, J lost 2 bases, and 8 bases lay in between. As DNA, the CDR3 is TGTGCCAGCAGCTTGGTTCAGACAAACTATGGCTACACCTTC. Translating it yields CASSLVQTNYGYTF.